A selection of T cell receptor beta chains follows, all from one sample in a study of cytomegalovirus exposure and HLA in healthy donors. TCRdb's table, derived via immunoSEQ multiplex PCR, lists solely in-frame clones and lacks some. The sample has some 190,000 clones, roughly four fifths seen once; the top ten hold 2.5% to 3.5%. Sequencing was performed on PBMCs. The receptors derive from a woman in her thirties in good health and CMV-seropositive. CDR3s include the opening cysteine and the closing phenylalanine or tryptophan. A D gene is named only where the DNA matches it firmly. Only part of the rows carry a size: once, few, many, or a class if the clone is expanded.

TRBD2 TRBJ2-7 TRBV28 . TGTGCCAGCAGCCGAGCGGGGGCGGGTTACGAGCAGTACTTC CASSRAGAGYEQYF
. TRBJ1-3 TRBV4-1 . TGCGCCAGCAGCCAAGATTCCGGCTCTGGAAACACCATATATTTT CASSQDSGSGNTIYF
. TRBJ1-1 TRBV11-2 . TGTGCCAGCAGCTTAATAACTAATGAAGCTTTCTTT CASSLITNEAFF
. TRBJ1-1 TRBV27 . TGTGCCATCGGGGGGGGAGGCACTGAAGCTTTCTTT CAIGGGGTEAFF
TRBD1 TRBJ2-2 TRBV5-1 once TGCGCCAGCAGCCTCCAAGGACAGGGGGCGATGGGGGAGCTGTTTTTT CASSLQGQGAMGELFF
. TRBJ2-2 TRBV10-1 . TGCGCCAGCAGTGTCCTGGGAGGAAACGCCGGGGAGCTGTTTTTT CASSVLGGNAGELFF
TRBD1 TRBJ2-7 TRBV5-1 . TGCGCCAGCAGCGCCCGACAGGGGAGTTTGGGGGAGCAGTACTTC CASSARQGSLGEQYF
TRBD1 TRBJ1-1 TRBV5-1 . TGCGCCAGCAGCTGGACAGGAAAAATGAACACTGAAGCTTTCTTT CASSWTGKMNTEAFF
. TRBJ2-1 TRBV7-9 . TGTGCCAGCAAAAGAGAAGCGGGCTCCTACAATGAGCAGTTCTTC CASKREAGSYNEQFF
. TRBJ2-3 TRBV2 . TGTGCCAGCCTTCGAGATACGCAGTATTTT CASLRDTQYF
TRBD1 TRBJ2-5 TRBV7-9 . TGTGCCAGCAGCTTAAGGCGGGCAGGGGGACAAGAGACCCAGTACTTC CASSLRRAGGQETQYF
. TRBJ1-1 TRBV6-6 once TGTGCCAGCAGTTACAGGGGTAACACTGAAGCTTTCTTT CASSYRGNTEAFF
. TRBJ2-5 TRBV7-9 once TGTGCCAGCAAAAGTAGCGGTCGACAAGAGACCCAGTACTTC CASKSSGRQETQYF
. TRBJ1-4 TRBV27 . TGTGCCAGCAGTGCAGGGTCAGCTGAAAAATTGTTTTTT CASSAGSAEKLFF
. TRBJ2-3 TRBV18 . TGTGCCAGCTCACCCGCCGGGGATACGCAGTATTTT CASSPAGDTQYF
TRBD2 TRBJ2-1 TRBV15 . TGTGCCACCAGCAGTCTCCTAGCGGGATCAAAGAGGGGCTACAATGAGCAGTTCTTC CATSSLLAGSKRGYNEQFF
. TRBJ2-2 TRBV19 . TGTGCCAGTTCACCACCTAGTGTGGGAGCTGGGGAGCTGTTTTTT CASSPPSVGAGELFF